Listed below are T cell receptor beta chains from one sample, sequenced in a study of vaccination effects on CD4 cells after COVID-19. Method: immunoSEQ multiplex PCR; TCRdb's copy keeps in-frame clones and lacks some. The sample carries more than 35,000 clones, over 60% recorded once. The antigens for these receptors are not known. The source material was CD4+ T cells from PBMCs cultured without peptide, sampled after COVID-19 vaccination. The origin of the receptors is a human donor who received a COVID-19 vaccine. Each CDR3 is given with its conserved first and last residue. The order of the fields is D gene, J gene, clone size, V gene, CDR3 DNA, CDR3 protein. A D gene is named only where the DNA matches it firmly. Clone size is shown for a subset of rows, as once, few, many or a class of expanded clone.

d_call: .; j_call: TRBJ1-5; clone_size: .; v_call: TRBV7-9; cdr3_nt: TGTGCCAGCAGCTTATCAGGAGGGGGTTTAGTTCAGCCCCAGCATTTT; cdr3_aa: CASSLSGGGLVQPQHF
d_call: .; j_call: TRBJ1-1; clone_size: once; v_call: TRBV5-1; cdr3_nt: TGCGCCAGCGGGCAGGGGTATGACACTGAAGCTTTCTTT; cdr3_aa: CASGQGYDTEAFF
d_call: TRBD1; j_call: TRBJ1-1; clone_size: .; v_call: TRBV6-5; cdr3_nt: TGTGCCAGCAGTTTCGGGACAGGGGGAGAAGCTTTCTTT; cdr3_aa: CASSFGTGGEAFF
d_call: .; j_call: TRBJ2-3; clone_size: once; v_call: TRBV5-4; cdr3_nt: TGTGCCAGCAGCTTGTATGGGGGCACAGATACGCAGTATTTT; cdr3_aa: CASSLYGGTDTQYF
d_call: TRBD1; j_call: TRBJ1-1; clone_size: .; v_call: TRBV10-3; cdr3_nt: TGTGCCATCCGAGTGGACAGGCGGAACACTGAAGCTTTCTTT; cdr3_aa: CAIRVDRRNTEAFF
d_call: .; j_call: TRBJ2-5; clone_size: .; v_call: TRBV2; cdr3_nt: TGTGCCAGCAGCCCAAGGCCCGGACCCCAAGAGACCCAGTACTTC; cdr3_aa: CASSPRPGPQETQYF
d_call: .; j_call: TRBJ2-3; clone_size: .; v_call: TRBV11-2; cdr3_nt: TGTGCCAGCAGCTTAGAGGGGGGGCGCAGCACAGATACGCAGTATTTT; cdr3_aa: CASSLEGGRSTDTQYF
d_call: .; j_call: TRBJ1-1; clone_size: .; v_call: TRBV29-1; cdr3_nt: TGCAGCGTTGTGGTGACATCGAACACTGAAGCTTTCTTT; cdr3_aa: CSVVVTSNTEAFF
d_call: TRBD2; j_call: TRBJ2-1; clone_size: .; v_call: TRBV25-1; cdr3_nt: TGTGCCAGCAGTAGGGTAGCGGGAGGCAACTCCTACAATGAGCAGTTCTTC; cdr3_aa: CASSRVAGGNSYNEQFF
d_call: .; j_call: TRBJ2-7; clone_size: .; v_call: TRBV29-1; cdr3_nt: TGCAGCGTTGAAGAGGTGGCCACCTACGAGCAGTACTTC; cdr3_aa: CSVEEVATYEQYF